A single sample gave rise to the 27 T cell receptor beta chains below, sequenced in a study of shared clonotypes between healthy human individuals. This table comes from immunoSEQ multiplex PCR, and its TCRdb copy is limited to in-frame clones, with some not included. There are over a million clones in the sample; 75% to 80% occur only once, and under 0.8% lies in the top ten. Source material: memory CD4+ T cells from PBMCs. Subset: CD45RA-negative fraction. The source is a young man in good health. Some clones in this sample may be carry-over from other donors' samples.

The chain uses TRBV2 and TRBJ1-5; D remains unclear. Trimming removed 3 bases from V and 4 bases from J, with 10 bases in between. Germline V gives CDR1 SNHLY, CDR2 FYNNEI. This CDR3 spans 14 amino acids. The CDR3 loop reads CASSEASPNQPQHF. The CDR3 DNA sequence: TGTGCCAGCAGTGAGGCCAGTCCTAATCAGCCCCAGCATTTT.

Details on this clone: This sample also contains other DNA sequences that code for the same CDR3. The V gene is TRBV9, the J gene TRBJ1-3; possibly TRBD1 for D (6 bases). The CDR3 consists of 15 residues. Trimming took off 0 bases at V and 0 bases at J, with 7 bases between the two ends. CDR1 is SGDLS, CDR2 YYNGEE, per germline. CDR3 coding DNA: TGTGCCAGCAGCGTAGAGGGGGGCTCTGGAAACACCATATATTTT. Translation: CASSVEGGSGNTIYF.

This clone was picked up a small number of times. The chain has TRBV5-1 and TRBJ2-7; 11 bases map to TRBD2. CDR3 size: 15 residues. The V gene's germline CDR1 is SGHRS and CDR2 YFSETQ. The V segment lost 1 base and the J segment 6 bases; nucleotides outside the gene matches: 6. This chain's CDR3 is CASSLLGLAGGEQYF. DNA for the CDR3: TGCGCCAGCAGCTTGTTGGGGCTAGCGGGAGGCGAGCAGTACTTC.

This clone was found many times. The chain uses TRBV5-4 and TRBJ2-3; D is unclear. The CDR3 is 14 amino acids. V gave up 0 bases and J gave up 4 bases, with 9 bases separating them. In germline, CDR1 is SGHNT, CDR2 YYREEE (reference sequence). In DNA form, the CDR3 reads TGTGCCAGCAGCTTGGGACACCCGGCAGATACGCAGTATTTT. The encoded protein is CASSLGHPADTQYF.

The chain uses TRBV5-4 and TRBJ2-6; D call uncertain. The germline V gene encodes CDR1 SGHNT and CDR2 YYREEE (reference sequence). Trimming cost V 0 bases and J 1 base, with 8 bases left between them. CDR3 length equals 16 residues. DNA for the CDR3: TGTGCCAGCAGCTTGGCTTTTCAATCTGGGGCCAACGTCCTGACTTTC. It codes for CASSLAFQSGANVLTF.

Remarks on this clone: Just one base apart from a much larger clone, this may be a read error. Other nucleotide sequences from this sample produce the same CDR3. The chain joins TRBV5-4 to TRBJ2-7, with unresolved D. CDR3 length: 12 residues. The germline V gene has CDR1 SGHNT and CDR2 YYREEE (reference sequence). The CDR3 DNA reads TGTGCCAGCAGTTTGGAACTCTCCGAGCAGTACTTC. Translation gives CASSLELSEQYF.

The rearrangement joins TRBV18 to TRBJ2-3; TRBD2 agrees at 10 bases. Germline CDR1 and CDR2: KGHSH and LQKENI. J gave up 5 bases and V 3 bases, and 5 bases lay outside the gene matches. The CDR3 consists of 15 residues. The CDR3 nucleotides are TGTGCCAGCTCACCGCCTAGCGGGAGAGGAGATACGCAGTATTTT. Amino acids: CASSPPSGRGDTQYF.

The sample holds one count of this clone. The CDR3 reads CASSQGTGRETQYF. The CDR3 DNA reads as TGTGCCAGCAGCCAGGGGACAGGGCGGGAGACCCAGTACTTC. This chain connects TRBV13 to TRBJ2-5; 9 bases agree with TRBD1. The V segment lost 5 bases and the J segment 5 bases; nucleotides outside the gene matches: 6. Germline V gives CDR1 PRHDT, CDR2 FYEKMQ (reference sequence). This CDR3 contains 14 residues.

In regard to this clone: The same CDR3 can be traced to other DNA sequences in this sample. The rearrangement joins TRBV18 to TRBJ1-5, with unresolved D. The CDR3 sequence is 12 residues long. The V gene's germline CDR1 is KGHSH and CDR2 LQKENI. Between the trimmed V and J ends, which lost 0 bases and 4 bases, there was a span of 1 base. The CDR3 nucleotides are TGTGCCAGCTCACCACCGAATCAGCCCCAGCATTTT. Translated: CASSPPNQPQHF.

The chain links TRBV2 to TRBJ2-5; 12 nucleotides align to TRBD1. The trim removed 6 bases at V and 4 bases at J, leaving 3 bases unmatched. Germline values: CDR1 SNHLY, CDR2 FYNNEI. CDR3 length equals 14 residues. The CDR3 nucleotides read TGTGCCAGCAGACGGGACAGGGGGCGAGAGACCCAGTACTTC. This encodes CASRRDRGRETQYF.

The genes are TRBV1 and TRBJ2-7; TRBD2, the D gene given by the table, was not confirmed from the DNA. TRBV1 is designated a pseudogene. There are 15 residues in the CDR3. Here the CDR3 reads CTSSQVAGRTDEQYF. The CDR3, as DNA: TGCACCAGCAGCCAGGTAGCGGGACGGACTGACGAGCAGTACTTC.

The chain combines TRBV5-4 with TRBJ2-7, with 7 positions matching TRBD1. With V trimmed by 4 bases and J by 4 bases, 8 bases remained unmatched. The germline V gene has CDR1 SGHNT and CDR2 YYREEE (reference sequence). The CDR3 is 14 amino acids. The DNA for the CDR3 is TGTGCCAGCAGCAGTGGACAGGAGACTTACGAGCAGTACTTC. Residues: CASSSGQETYEQYF.

This clone was observed a handful of times. V is TRBV16 and J is TRBJ1-5; D is unclear. Germline V gene sequence: CDR1 KGHSY, CDR2 FQNENV. V lost 4 bases to trimming and J lost 1 base, with 11 bases between them. The CDR3 runs to 15 residues. The CDR3 DNA sequence: TGTGCCAGCAGCCTCTCGTGGGAGAGCAATCAGCCCCAGCATTTT. This sequence encodes CASSLSWESNQPQHF. The full variable domain, completed using reference TRBV16 and TRBJ1-5, is GEEVAQTPKHLVRGEGQKAKLYCAPIKGHSYVFWYQQVLKNEFKFLISFQNENVFDETGMPKERFSAKCLPNSPCSLEIQATKLEDSAVYFCASSLSWESNQPQHFGDGTRLSIL.

As for this clone: The same CDR3 can be traced to other DNA sequences in this sample. The gene calls are TRBV5-1 and TRBJ2-3; tentative D call: TRBD2 (5 bases). This CDR3 is built from 14 residues. Germline values: CDR1 SGHRS, CDR2 YFSETQ. V was shortened by 4 bases and J by 0 bases, with 9 bases between the two germline ends. DNA of the CDR3: TGCGCCAGCAGCCTAGAGCGGAGCACAGATACGCAGTATTTT. It codes for CASSLERSTDTQYF. Supplemented by reference TRBV5-1 and TRBJ2-3, the full variable domain reads KAGVTQTPRYLIKTRGQQVTLSCSPISGHRSVSWYQQTPGQGLQFLFEYFSETQRNKGNFPGRFSGRQFSNSRSEMNVSTLELGDSALYLCASSLERSTDTQYFGPGTRLTVL.

V is TRBV30 and J is TRBJ2-7; no clear D. Trimming removed 2 bases at V and 2 bases at J, with 13 bases between. Germline V CDR1 and CDR2: GTSNPN, SVGIG (reference sequence). This CDR3 contains 14 residues. CDR3 region: CAWSKDVLAYEQYF. The CDR3 coding sequence is TGTGCCTGGAGTAAGGATGTTCTAGCCTACGAGCAGTACTTC.

This clone was recorded only once. This sequence joins TRBV6-6 and TRBJ2-2; 9 bases agree with TRBD2. Germline trimming cut 6 bases from V and 6 bases from J; bases unmatched to any gene: 8. Looked up from germline, CDR1 is MNHNY and CDR2 is SVGAGI (reference sequence). This CDR3 is 15 amino acids long. The DNA of the CDR3 is TGTGCCAGCAGAGATAGCGGGAGCGGGGCCGGGGAGCTGTTTTTT. Amino acid sequence: CASRDSGSGAGELFF.

The V gene is TRBV27, the J gene TRBJ2-2, with 14 bases matching TRBD2. The trim removed 10 bases at V and 5 bases at J, leaving 12 bases unmatched. This CDR3 is built from 17 residues. CDR1 and CDR2 (germline): MNHEY, SMNVEV (reference sequence). CDR3 protein: CAKPAGTSGRGTGELFF. As DNA, the CDR3 is TGTGCCAAACCCGCCGGGACTAGCGGGAGAGGGACCGGGGAGCTGTTTTTT.

The gene calls are TRBV6-6 and TRBJ1-4; D remains unclear. Germline CDR1 is MNHNY and CDR2 is SVGAGI (reference sequence). This CDR3 comprises 13 residues. V lost 6 bases to trimming and J lost 8 bases, with 13 bases between them. CDR3 in amino acids: CASSPQTAEKLFF. In DNA form, the CDR3 reads TGTGCCAGCAGCCCCCAGACGGCCGAAAAACTGTTTTTT.

Worth noting for this clone: Additional DNA sequences in this sample encode the identical CDR3. The J gene is TRBJ1-2, the V gene TRBV6-1; D is possibly TRBD1 (5 bases). The CDR3 is made up of 13 amino acids. The V end was cut by 6 bases, the J end by 0 bases, with 8 bases between. Germline values: CDR1 MNHNS, CDR2 SASEGT. CDR3 sequence reads: CASSLTANYGYTF. CDR3 DNA: TGTGCCAGCAGCCTGACAGCTAACTATGGCTACACCTTC.

The rearrangement links TRBV7-3 to TRBJ2-3; no firm D call. V lost 2 bases and J 5 bases, leaving 8 bases between the germline ends. CDR1 is SGHTA, CDR2 FQGTGA, per germline. This CDR3 is built from 13 residues. DNA for the CDR3: TGTGCCAGCAGCTTATTTGTAGTAGATACGCAGTATTTT. The encoded protein is CASSLFVVDTQYF.

The chain uses TRBV5-1 and TRBJ1-1; D gene unclear. From germline, CDR1 is SGHRS and CDR2 YFSETQ. Trimming stripped 7 bases from V and 0 bases from J, with 10 bases between. The CDR3 has 13 residues. This CDR3 is CASARLMNTEAFF. CDR3 DNA: TGCGCCAGCGCCCGACTCATGAACACTGAAGCTTTCTTT.

CDR3 nucleotide sequence: TGTGCCAGCAGCTCTCTTTTGGGTACTAGGTATTTT. Residues: CASSSLLGTRYF. The rearrangement joins TRBV5-4 to TRBJ1-3; D gene uncertain. Trimming shortened V by 3 bases and J by 16 bases, and 17 bases separated the two germline ends. Germline CDR1 and CDR2: SGHNT and YYREEE (reference sequence). The CDR3 is made up of 12 amino acids.

The genes are TRBV28 and TRBJ2-2; a weak D match, TRBD2 (5 bases). Trimming left V 6 bases short and J 0 bases short, with 11 bases between. Germline values: CDR1 MDHEN, CDR2 SYDVKM. This CDR3 has 15 residues. The CDR3 sequence: CASSSRGTNTGELFF. Here the CDR3 DNA reads TGTGCCAGCAGCTCCCGGGGAACGAACACCGGGGAGCTGTTTTTT. Supplemented by reference TRBV28 and TRBJ2-2, the full variable domain reads DVKVTQSSRYLVKRTGEKVFLECVQDMDHENMFWYRQDPGLGLRLIYFSYDVKMKEKGDIPEGYSVSREKKERFSLILESASTNQTSMYLCASSSRGTNTGELFFGEGSRLTVL.

The V gene is TRBV18, the J gene TRBJ1-1; D is uncertain. V was pared by 0 bases and J by 7 bases, with 12 bases between. This CDR3 contains 14 residues. Germline V gene sequence: CDR1 KGHSH, CDR2 LQKENI. In DNA form, the CDR3 reads TGTGCCAGCTCACCACCCGCCACAAACGTTGAAGCTTTCTTT. It is translated as CASSPPATNVEAFF. Filled out from reference TRBV18 and TRBJ1-1, the complete variable domain reads NAGVMQNPRHLVRRRGQEARLRCSPMKGHSHVYWYRQLPEEGLKFMVYLQKENIIDESGMPKERFSAEFPKEGPSILRIQQVVRGDSAAYFCASSPPATNVEAFFGQGTRLTVV.

This clone was seen only a few times. The chain couples TRBV7-8 to TRBJ2-4; TRBD2 aligns across 9 bases. CDR1 is SGHVS, CDR2 FQNEAQ, per germline. Trimming took 1 base from V and 6 from J; bases not matched to a gene: 13. This CDR3 has 18 residues. In DNA form, the CDR3 reads TGTGCCAGCAGCTTAGAATTTAGATGGGCTAGCGGGGTAAACATTCAGTACTTC. Translated: CASSLEFRWASGVNIQYF.

This clone was recorded only once. The chain carries TRBV28 and TRBJ1-2; a weak D match, TRBD1 (5 bases). The CDR3 totals 12 residues. The V and J ends lost 8 bases and 2 bases respectively, with 9 bases between them. CDR1 is MDHEN, CDR2 SYDVKM, per germline. CDR3: CASLGVNYGYTF. CDR3 DNA: TGTGCCAGCCTAGGGGTAAACTATGGCTACACCTTC.

This clone has at least ten counts. The chain links TRBV11-1 to TRBJ2-1; 11 bases line up with TRBD2. This CDR3 has 17 residues. J gave up 4 bases and V 3 bases, and 8 bases lay outside the gene matches. Germline V gene data show CDR1 as SGHAT and CDR2 as FQDESV (reference sequence). CDR3 protein: CASSFPTSGKQYNEQFF. The CDR3 DNA is TGTGCCAGCAGCTTCCCGACTAGCGGGAAACAATACAATGAGCAGTTCTTC.